One and the same sample provided the 14 T cell receptor beta chains below, sequenced in a study of regulatory T cells in long-lasting Graves disease. Library construction for TCR beta used iRepertoire HTBI primers and Arm-PCR of CDR3 regions. TCRdb independently ran MiXCR on the multiplex PCR reads; one entry per CDR3 protein. The data show over 500,000 distinct CDR3 sequences, more than 15% seen once. Time point of the sample: newly diagnosed GD, antithyroid drugs for less than 3 months. Extracted PBMC RNA gave rise to the TCR library. These data also formed part of another study, on T cells in Graves' hyperthyroidism and ophthalmopathy.

The sample was peripheral blood mononuclear cells (PBMCs), taken at new diagnosis, from a patient treated with antithyroid drugs. These receptors originate from a man younger than 30 with Graves disease.

This clonotype has only a few counts. V gene TRBV5-6 combines with J gene TRBJ1-4, with D possibly TRBD1 on 5 matching bases. Trimming took 0 bases from V and 8 from J, leaving 14 bases between them. CDR3 length equals 15 residues. Germline assignment: CDR1 SGHDT and CDR2 YYEEEE. As DNA, the CDR3 is TGTGCCAGCAGCTTGGGGTCAGGGAGGAAAGAAAAACTGTTTTTT. Translation gives CASSLGSGRKEKLFF.

The chain has TRBV2 and TRBJ1-5; TRBD1 might be the D (5 bases). V shed 2 bases and J shed 7 bases, with 12 bases lying between them. The length of the CDR3 is 14 residues. CDR1 SNHLY and CDR2 FYNNEI come from the germline V gene. CDR3 protein: CASSEPQGRQPQHF. The CDR3 DNA reads as TGTGCCAGCAGTGAACCGCAGGGCAGGCAGCCCCAGCATTTT.

V and J are TRBV7-9 and TRBJ1-2; the match to TRBD1 covers 11 bases. CDR1 SEHNR and CDR2 FQNEAQ come from the germline V gene (reference sequence). V dropped 4 bases and J dropped 6; count of bases not matched to a gene: 4. The CDR3 totals 14 residues. CDR3 in DNA: TGTGCCAGCAGCTGGACAGGGGGCGTGGATGGCTACACCTTC. It codes for CASSWTGGVDGYTF.

In this sample, this clonotype turned up many times. The V gene is TRBV28, the J gene TRBJ2-7, with D perhaps TRBD1 (5 bases). V gave up 4 bases and J gave up 5 bases, with 9 bases separating them. CDR1 is MDHEN, CDR2 SYDVKM, per germline. The CDR3 is made up of 12 amino acids. CDR3 in amino acids: CASSSVGDEQYF. CDR3 sequence (DNA): TGTGCCAGCAGTTCGGTAGGGGACGAGCAGTACTTC.

This clonotype was recorded a few times. The genes are TRBV30 and TRBJ1-1; TRBD1 aligns across 12 bases. V lost 7 bases and J lost 4; bases outside the gene matches: 13. The CDR3 is 16 amino acids. Germline V gene data show CDR1 as GTSNPN and CDR2 as SVGIG (reference sequence). This chain's CDR3 is CASQLRDRGQATEAFF. DNA for the CDR3: TGTGCCTCCCAGCTCCGGGACAGGGGGCAGGCCACTGAAGCTTTCTTT.

This clonotype showed up just a few times. The chain uses TRBV20-1 and TRBJ2-1, with no clear D. The ends were cut back, 8 bases at V and 14 bases at J, with 10 bases in the middle. Germline V gene data show CDR1 as DFQATT and CDR2 as SNEGSKA (reference sequence). The CDR3 extends over 8 amino acids. The CDR3 spells CSLGVEFF. CDR3 DNA: TGCAGTCTTGGCGTGGAGTTCTTC.

The V gene is TRBV7-9, the J gene TRBJ1-1; maybe TRBD1 (6 bases). Germline assignment: CDR1 SEHNR and CDR2 FQNEAQ (reference sequence). The CDR3 runs to 18 residues. Between the trimmed V and J ends, which lost 2 bases and 1 base, there was a span of 20 bases. The CDR3 nucleotides are TGTGCCAGCAGCTTAACTCGGGGGGCGCAGGGGAGGAACACTGAAGCTTTCTTT. Residues: CASSLTRGAQGRNTEAFF.

The chain employs TRBV28 and TRBJ1-5, with a tentative D call TRBD1 (6 bases). V shed 5 bases and J shed 3 bases, with 17 bases lying between them. The CDR3 covers 16 residues. In germline, CDR1 is MDHEN, CDR2 SYDVKM. CDR3 DNA: TGTGCCAGCAGTCCTTGGGACAAAAGCCTCAATCAGCCCCAGCATTTT. Translated: CASSPWDKSLNQPQHF.

This clonotype was detected only a few times. For the CDR3, the DNA is TGTGCCAGCAGCTTAGCGGAGACTAGATTCACAGATACGCAGTATTTT. It encodes CASSLAETRFTDTQYF. The V call is TRBV28, the J call TRBJ2-3, with a weak D call TRBD2 (6 bases). CDR1 is MDHEN, CDR2 SYDVKM, per germline. V was trimmed by 6 bases and J by 2 bases, leaving 18 bases between them. The CDR3 consists of 16 residues.

A remark on this clonotype: It may be a read error: a sequence one base away is much more abundant. The CDR3 sequence is CASSLGGGSQNEKFF. Written as DNA, the CDR3 is TGTGCCAGCAGCCTAGGGGGAGGGAGCCAAAATGAGAAGTTCTTC. The chain links TRBV7-9 to TRBJ2-4; tentative D call: TRBD2 (7 bases). Germline lookup yields CDR1 SEHNR and CDR2 FQNEAQ (reference sequence). CDR3 size: 15 residues.

In its sample, this clonotype was seen a few times. V usage is TRBV9 and J usage is TRBJ2-3; 8 bases line up with TRBD2. The CDR3 spans 17 residues. Germline assignment: CDR1 SGDLS and CDR2 YYNGEE. After removal of 4 bases from V and 5 bases from J, the junction contained 15 bases not matched to a gene. The CDR3 sequence: CASSPHHGAGAGDTQYF. The CDR3 bases are TGTGCCAGCAGCCCCCACCACGGAGCGGGAGCTGGAGATACGCAGTATTTT.

A note on this clonotype: This clone may be a read error of a much larger clone one base away. The V call is TRBV7-3, the J call TRBJ2-1; tentative D call: TRBD1 (5 bases). The CDR3 consists of 15 residues. Germline values: CDR1 SGHTA, CDR2 FQGTGA. CDR3 region: CASSLDTSSYNEQLF. The CDR3 DNA is TGTGCCAGCAGCTTGGACACCTCCTCCTACAATGAGCAGCTCTTC.

This clonotype was counted a few times. J is TRBJ2-5 and V is TRBV9, with D perhaps assigned TRBD1 or TRBD2 (5 bases each). Germline CDR1 and CDR2: SGDLS and YYNGEE. The CDR3 covers 15 residues. The ends were cut back, 2 bases at V and 3 bases at J, with 14 bases in the middle. The CDR3 coding sequence is TGTGCCAGCAGCGTCTCCGGGACGGCTAAAGAGACCCAGTACTTC. Its translation: CASSVSGTAKETQYF.

In its sample, this clonotype was seen many times. The chain joins TRBV28 to TRBJ2-5, with 10 nucleotides matching TRBD2. The CDR3 covers 14 residues. Germline V CDR1 and CDR2: MDHEN, SYDVKM. V shed 6 bases and J 5 bases; nucleotides not matched to a gene: 6. CDR3 DNA: TGTGCCAGCAGCCCACTAGCGGGAAGGGAGACCCAGTACTTC. This sequence encodes CASSPLAGRETQYF.